The 3 T cell receptor beta chains presented below share a single source sample, sequenced in a study of human T cells and chemical hapten exposure. MiXCR was run by TCRdb on the RACE reads, yielding one entry per CDR3 protein. The sample records nearly 350,000 distinct CDR3 sequences, around 7% being singletons. Specified time point: patch test 1, 2 weeks after DPC sensitization. Treatment meaning: therapeutic diphenylcyclopropenone sensitization with weekly scalp DPC. The input for sequencing was whole blood, taken in connection with sensitization to the hapten diphenylcyclopropenone (DPC). Receptors originate from a young woman with alopecia areata. Some clones in this sample may be carry-over from other donors' samples.

This clonotype came up many times. The V gene is TRBV27, the J gene TRBJ1-2; TRBD1 aligns across 7 bases. Germline V gives CDR1 MNHEY, CDR2 SMNVEV (reference sequence). The J segment lost 4 bases and the V segment lost 5 bases, leaving 16 bases of the junction unmatched. This CDR3 has 17 amino acids. The CDR3 DNA reads TGTGCCAGCAGTCTTGGCGACAGGGCAGGCCTGGGCTATGGCTACACCTTC. Translating gives CASSLGDRAGLGYGYTF.

This clonotype was counted at least ten times. J is TRBJ2-3 and V is TRBV7-2; D gene uncertain. Germline values: CDR1 SGHTA, CDR2 FQGNSA. V shed 0 bases and J shed 6 bases, with 7 bases lying between them. The CDR3 totals 13 residues. The CDR3: CASSLAHQDTQYF. As DNA, the CDR3 is TGTGCCAGCAGCTTAGCACATCAGGATACGCAGTATTTT.

Only a few counts were recorded for this clonotype. The chain recombines TRBV12-3 or TRBV12-4 with TRBJ2-3; D uncertain. This CDR3 has 13 amino acids. With 3 bases removed from V and 9 bases from J, the gap between germline ends came to 13 bases. CDR3 sequence (DNA): TGTGCCAGCAGTTTTGACACTCCCCCCACGCAGTATTTT. This sequence encodes CASSFDTPPTQYF.